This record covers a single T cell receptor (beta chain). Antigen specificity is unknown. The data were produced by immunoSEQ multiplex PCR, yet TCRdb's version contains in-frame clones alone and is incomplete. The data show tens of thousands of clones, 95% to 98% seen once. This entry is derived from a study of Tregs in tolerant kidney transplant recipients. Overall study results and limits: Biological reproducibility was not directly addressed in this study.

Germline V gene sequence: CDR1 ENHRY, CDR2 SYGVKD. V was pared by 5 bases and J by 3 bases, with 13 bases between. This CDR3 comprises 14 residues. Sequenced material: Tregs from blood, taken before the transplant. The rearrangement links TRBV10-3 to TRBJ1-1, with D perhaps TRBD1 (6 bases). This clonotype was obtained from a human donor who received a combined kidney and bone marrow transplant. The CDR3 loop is CAISQTGWDTEAFF. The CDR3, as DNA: TGTGCCATCAGTCAGACAGGTTGGGACACTGAAGCTTTCTTT.